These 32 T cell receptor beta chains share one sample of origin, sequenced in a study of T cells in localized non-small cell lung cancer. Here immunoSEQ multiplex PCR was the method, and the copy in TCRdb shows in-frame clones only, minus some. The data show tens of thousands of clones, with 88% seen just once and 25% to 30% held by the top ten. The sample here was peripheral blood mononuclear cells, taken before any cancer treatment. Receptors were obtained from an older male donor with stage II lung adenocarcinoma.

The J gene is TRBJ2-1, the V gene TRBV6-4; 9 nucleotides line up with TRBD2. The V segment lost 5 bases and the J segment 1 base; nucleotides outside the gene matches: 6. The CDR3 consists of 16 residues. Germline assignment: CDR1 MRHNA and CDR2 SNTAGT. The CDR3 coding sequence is TGTGCCAGCAGTTATAGCGGGAGTGCGTCCTACAATGAGCAGTTCTTC. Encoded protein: CASSYSGSASYNEQFF.

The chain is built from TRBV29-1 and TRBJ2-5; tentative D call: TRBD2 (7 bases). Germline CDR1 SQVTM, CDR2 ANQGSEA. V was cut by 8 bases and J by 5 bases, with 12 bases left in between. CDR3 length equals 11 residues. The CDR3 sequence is CSHKGGETQYF. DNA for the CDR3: TGCAGCCATAAGGGGGGGGAGACCCAGTACTTC.

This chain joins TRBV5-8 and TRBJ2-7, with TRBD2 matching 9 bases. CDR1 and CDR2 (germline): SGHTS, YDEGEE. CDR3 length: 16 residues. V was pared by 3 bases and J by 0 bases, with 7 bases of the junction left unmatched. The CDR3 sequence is CASSSGWTSASYEQYF. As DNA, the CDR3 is TGTGCCAGCAGCTCGGGTTGGACTAGCGCCTCCTACGAGCAGTACTTC.

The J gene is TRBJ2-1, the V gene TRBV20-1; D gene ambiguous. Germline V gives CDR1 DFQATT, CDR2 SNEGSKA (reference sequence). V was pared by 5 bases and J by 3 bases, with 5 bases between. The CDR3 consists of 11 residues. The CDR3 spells CSAVGYNEQFF. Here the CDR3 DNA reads TGCAGTGCTGTAGGCTACAATGAGCAGTTCTTC.

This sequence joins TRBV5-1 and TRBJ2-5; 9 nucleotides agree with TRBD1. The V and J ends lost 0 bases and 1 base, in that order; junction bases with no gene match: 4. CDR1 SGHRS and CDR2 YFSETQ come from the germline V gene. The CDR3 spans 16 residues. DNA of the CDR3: TGCGCCAGCAGCTTGGGGGGACAGGGCCCCCAAGAGACCCAGTACTTC. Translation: CASSLGGQGPQETQYF.

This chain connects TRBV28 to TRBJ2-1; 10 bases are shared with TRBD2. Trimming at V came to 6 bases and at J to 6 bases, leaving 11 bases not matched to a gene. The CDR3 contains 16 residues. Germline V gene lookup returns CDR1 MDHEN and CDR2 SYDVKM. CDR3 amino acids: CASSARRLAGGNEQFF. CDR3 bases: TGTGCCAGCAGCGCCAGGCGACTAGCGGGCGGCAATGAGCAGTTCTTC.

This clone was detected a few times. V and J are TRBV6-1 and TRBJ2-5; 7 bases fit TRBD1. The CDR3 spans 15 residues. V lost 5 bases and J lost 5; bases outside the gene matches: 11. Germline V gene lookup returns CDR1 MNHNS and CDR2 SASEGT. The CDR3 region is CASSRTGQVGETQYF. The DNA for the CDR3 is TGTGCCAGCAGTCGTACAGGACAGGTCGGGGAGACCCAGTACTTC.

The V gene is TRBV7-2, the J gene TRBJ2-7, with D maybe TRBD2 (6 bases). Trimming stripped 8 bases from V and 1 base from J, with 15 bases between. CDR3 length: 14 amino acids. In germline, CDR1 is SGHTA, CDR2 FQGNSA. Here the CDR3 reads CASRGGTGSYEQYF. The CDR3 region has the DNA TGTGCCAGCCGGGGCGGGACTGGGTCCTACGAGCAGTACTTC. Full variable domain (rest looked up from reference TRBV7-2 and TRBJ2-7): GAGVSQSPSNKVTEKGKDVELRCDPISGHTALYWYRQSLGQGLEFLIYFQGNSAPDKSGLPSDRFSAERTGGSVSTLTIQRTQQEDSAVYLCASRGGTGSYEQYFGPGTRLTVT.

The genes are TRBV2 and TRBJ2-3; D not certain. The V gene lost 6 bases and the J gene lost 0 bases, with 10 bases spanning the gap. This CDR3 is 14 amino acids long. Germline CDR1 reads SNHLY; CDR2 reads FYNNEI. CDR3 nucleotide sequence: TGTGCCAGCAGCGCGTGGGGAAGCACAGATACGCAGTATTTT. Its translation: CASSAWGSTDTQYF.

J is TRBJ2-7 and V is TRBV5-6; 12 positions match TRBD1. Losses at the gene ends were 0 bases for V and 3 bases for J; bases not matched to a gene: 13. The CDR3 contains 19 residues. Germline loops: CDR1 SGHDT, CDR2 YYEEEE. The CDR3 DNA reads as TGTGCCAGCAGCTTGGTGGGACAGGGGGCGTATTCCACTAACTACGAGCAGTACTTC. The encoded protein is CASSLVGQGAYSTNYEQYF.

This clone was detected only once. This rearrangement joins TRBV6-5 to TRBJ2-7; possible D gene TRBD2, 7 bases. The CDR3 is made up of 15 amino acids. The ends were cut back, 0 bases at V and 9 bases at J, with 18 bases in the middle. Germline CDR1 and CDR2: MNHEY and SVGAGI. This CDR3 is CASSYSDGGPGRQYF. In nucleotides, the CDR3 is TGTGCCAGCAGTTACTCGGACGGGGGGCCGGGGAGGCAGTACTTC.

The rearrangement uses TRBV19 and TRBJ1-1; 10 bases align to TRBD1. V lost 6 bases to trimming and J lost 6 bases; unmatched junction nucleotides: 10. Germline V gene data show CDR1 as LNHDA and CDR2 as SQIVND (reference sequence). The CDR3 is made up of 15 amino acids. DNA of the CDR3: TGTGCCAGTAGGACCTGGGACAGGGGAGAAGCTGAAGCTTTCTTT. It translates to CASRTWDRGEAEAFF. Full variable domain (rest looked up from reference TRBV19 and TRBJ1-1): DGGITQSPKYLFRKEGQNVTLSCEQNLNHDAMYWYRQDPGQGLRLIYYSQIVNDFQKGDIAEGYSVSREKKESFPLTVTSAQKNPTAFYLCASRTWDRGEAEAFFGQGTRLTVV.

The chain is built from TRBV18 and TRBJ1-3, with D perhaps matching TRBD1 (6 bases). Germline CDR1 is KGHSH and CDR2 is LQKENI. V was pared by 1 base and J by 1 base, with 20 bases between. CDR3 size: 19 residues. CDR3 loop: CASSPLIFVGADSGNTIYF. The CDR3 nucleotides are TGTGCCAGCTCACCACTAATCTTCGTGGGGGCTGATTCTGGAAACACCATATATTTT.

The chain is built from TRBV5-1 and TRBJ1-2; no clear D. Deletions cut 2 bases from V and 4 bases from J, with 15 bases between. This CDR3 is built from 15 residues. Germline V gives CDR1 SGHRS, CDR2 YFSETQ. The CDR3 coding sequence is TGCGCCAGCAGCTTTAGAGGTGGGGTCCCCTATGGCTACACCTTC. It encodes CASSFRGGVPYGYTF. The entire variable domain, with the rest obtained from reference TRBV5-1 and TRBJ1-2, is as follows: KAGVTQTPRYLIKTRGQQVTLSCSPISGHRSVSWYQQTPGQGLQFLFEYFSETQRNKGNFPGRFSGRQFSNSRSEMNVSTLELGDSALYLCASSFRGGVPYGYTFGSGTRLTVV.

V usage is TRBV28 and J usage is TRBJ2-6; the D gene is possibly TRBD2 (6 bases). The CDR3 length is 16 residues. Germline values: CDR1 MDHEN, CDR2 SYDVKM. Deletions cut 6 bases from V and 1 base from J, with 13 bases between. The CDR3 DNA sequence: TGTGCCAGCAGCCCTGGTGGGGGGTCTGGGGCCAACGTCCTGACTTTC. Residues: CASSPGGGSGANVLTF.

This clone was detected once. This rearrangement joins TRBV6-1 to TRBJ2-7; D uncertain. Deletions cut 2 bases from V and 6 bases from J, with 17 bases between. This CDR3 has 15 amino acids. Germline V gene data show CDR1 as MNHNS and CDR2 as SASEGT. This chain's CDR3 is CASSETGLLVGEQYF. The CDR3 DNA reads TGTGCCAGCAGTGAAACCGGCTTATTAGTAGGCGAGCAGTACTTC.

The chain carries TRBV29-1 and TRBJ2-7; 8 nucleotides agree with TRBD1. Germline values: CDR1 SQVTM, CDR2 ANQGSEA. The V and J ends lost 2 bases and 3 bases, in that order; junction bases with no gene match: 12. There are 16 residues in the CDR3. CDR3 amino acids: CSVERGQAEGYYEQYF. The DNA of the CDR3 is TGCAGCGTTGAAAGGGGACAGGCCGAGGGCTACTACGAGCAGTACTTC.

As DNA, the CDR3 is TGTGCCAGCTCATTGTCGGGATCGAACACCGGGGAGCTGTTTTTT. Translated: CASSLSGSNTGELFF. The chain links TRBV18 to TRBJ2-2; possible D gene TRBD2, 5 bases. Between the trimmed V and J ends, which lost 5 bases and 0 bases, there was a span of 10 bases. The CDR3 is 15 residues long. CDR1 KGHSH and CDR2 LQKENI come from the germline V gene. The full variable domain, rest sourced from reference TRBV18 and TRBJ2-2, is NAGVMQNPRHLVRRRGQEARLRCSPMKGHSHVYWYRQLPEEGLKFMVYLQKENIIDESGMPKERFSAEFPKEGPSILRIQQVVRGDSAAYFCASSLSGSNTGELFFGEGSRLTVL.

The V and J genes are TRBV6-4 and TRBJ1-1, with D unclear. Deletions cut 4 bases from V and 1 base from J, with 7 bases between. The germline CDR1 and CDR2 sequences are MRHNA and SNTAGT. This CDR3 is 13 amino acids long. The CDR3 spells CASSGPRNTEAFF. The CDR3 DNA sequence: TGTGCCAGCAGTGGCCCGAGGAACACTGAAGCTTTCTTT.

The CDR3 DNA reads TGTGCCAGCAGCGATGGAACGACAGGGACGGCCGACTATGGCTACACCTTC. Translation: CASSDGTTGTADYGYTF. V and J are TRBV7-9 and TRBJ1-2; 7 positions match TRBD1. Losses at the gene ends were 5 bases for V and 3 bases for J; bases not matched to a gene: 15. CDR3 length: 17 amino acids. Germline-derived CDR1 and CDR2 are SEHNR and FQNEAQ (reference sequence).

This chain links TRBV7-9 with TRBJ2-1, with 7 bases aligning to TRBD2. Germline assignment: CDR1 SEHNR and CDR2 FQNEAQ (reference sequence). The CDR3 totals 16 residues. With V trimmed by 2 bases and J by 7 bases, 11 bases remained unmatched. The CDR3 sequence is CASSLSLAGVLNEQFF. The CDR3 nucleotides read TGTGCCAGCAGCTTAAGTCTGGCGGGAGTCTTGAATGAGCAGTTCTTC.

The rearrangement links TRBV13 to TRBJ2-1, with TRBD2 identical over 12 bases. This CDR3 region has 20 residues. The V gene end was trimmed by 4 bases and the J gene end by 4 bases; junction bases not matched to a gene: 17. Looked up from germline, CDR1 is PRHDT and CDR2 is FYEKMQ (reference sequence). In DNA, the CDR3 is TGTGCCAGCAGCTATTACCCCAACCCCACTAGCGGGAGGAGATACAATGAGCAGTTCTTC. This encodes CASSYYPNPTSGRRYNEQFF.

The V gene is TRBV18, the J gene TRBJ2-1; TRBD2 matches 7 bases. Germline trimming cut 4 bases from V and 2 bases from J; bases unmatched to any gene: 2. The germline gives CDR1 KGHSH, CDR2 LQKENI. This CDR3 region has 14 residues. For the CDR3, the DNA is TGTGCCAGCTCACAGGGAGGGCCCTACAATGAGCAGTTCTTC. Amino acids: CASSQGGPYNEQFF.

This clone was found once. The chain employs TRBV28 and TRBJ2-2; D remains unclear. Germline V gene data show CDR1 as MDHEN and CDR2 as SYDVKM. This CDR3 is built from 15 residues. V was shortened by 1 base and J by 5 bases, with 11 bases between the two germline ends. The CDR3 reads CASSLSQDRTGELFF. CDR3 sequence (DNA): TGTGCCAGCAGTTTATCCCAGGATAGGACCGGGGAGCTGTTTTTT.

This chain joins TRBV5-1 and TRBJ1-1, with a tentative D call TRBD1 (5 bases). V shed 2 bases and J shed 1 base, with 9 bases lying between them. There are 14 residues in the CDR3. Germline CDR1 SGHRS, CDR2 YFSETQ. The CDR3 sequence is CASSLGAGNTEAFF. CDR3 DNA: TGCGCCAGCAGCTTAGGGGCGGGGAACACTGAAGCTTTCTTT.

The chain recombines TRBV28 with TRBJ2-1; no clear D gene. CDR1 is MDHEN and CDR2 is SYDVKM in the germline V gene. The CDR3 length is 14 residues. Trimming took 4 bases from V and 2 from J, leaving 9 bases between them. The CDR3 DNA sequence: TGTGCCAGCAGTTCGGCACCTACCTACAATGAGCAGTTCTTC. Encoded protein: CASSSAPTYNEQFF.

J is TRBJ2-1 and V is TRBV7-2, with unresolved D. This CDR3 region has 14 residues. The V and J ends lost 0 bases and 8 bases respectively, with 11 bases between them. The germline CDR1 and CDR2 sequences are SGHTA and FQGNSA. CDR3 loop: CASSLALERHEQFF. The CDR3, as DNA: TGTGCCAGCAGCTTAGCCCTTGAAAGGCATGAGCAGTTCTTC. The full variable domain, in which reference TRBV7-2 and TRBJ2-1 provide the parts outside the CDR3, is GAGVSQSPSNKVTEKGKDVELRCDPISGHTALYWYRQSLGQGLEFLIYFQGNSAPDKSGLPSDRFSAERTGGSVSTLTIQRTQQEDSAVYLCASSLALERHEQFFGPGTRLTVL.

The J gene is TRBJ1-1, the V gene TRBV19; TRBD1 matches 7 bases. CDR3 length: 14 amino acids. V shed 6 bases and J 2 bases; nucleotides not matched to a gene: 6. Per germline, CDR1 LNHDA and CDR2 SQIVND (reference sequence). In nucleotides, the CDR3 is TGTGCCAGTAGCCAAGGGACAGCTAACACTGAAGCTTTCTTT. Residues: CASSQGTANTEAFF.

The CDR3 loop reads CSVLFNRASEQFF. DNA of the CDR3: TGCAGCGTTCTTTTTAATCGGGCCAGTGAGCAGTTCTTC. This sequence joins TRBV29-1 and TRBJ2-1; D gene unclear. This CDR3 is 13 amino acids long. Between the trimmed V and J ends, which lost 5 bases and 9 bases, there was a span of 17 bases. The germline CDR1 and CDR2 sequences are SQVTM and ANQGSEA.

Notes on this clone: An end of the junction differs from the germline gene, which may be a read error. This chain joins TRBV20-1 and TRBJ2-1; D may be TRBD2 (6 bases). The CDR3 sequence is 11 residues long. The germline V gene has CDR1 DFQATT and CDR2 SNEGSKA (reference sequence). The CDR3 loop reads CSARRSGSNLF. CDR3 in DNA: TGCAGTGCTAGAAGGTCCGGGAGTAATCTCTTC.

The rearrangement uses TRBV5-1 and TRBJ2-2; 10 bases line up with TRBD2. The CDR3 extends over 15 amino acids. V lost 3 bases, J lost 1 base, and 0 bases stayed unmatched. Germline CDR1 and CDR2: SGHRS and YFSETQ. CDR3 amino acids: CASSWTSGNTGELFF. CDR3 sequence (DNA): TGCGCCAGCAGCTGGACTAGCGGGAACACCGGGGAGCTGTTTTTT.

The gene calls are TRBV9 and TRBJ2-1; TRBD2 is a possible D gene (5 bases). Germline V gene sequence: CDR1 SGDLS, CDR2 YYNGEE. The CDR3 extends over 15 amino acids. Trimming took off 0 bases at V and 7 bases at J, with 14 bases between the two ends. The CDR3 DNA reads TGTGCCAGCAGCGTAGGAAACCTCGAGGGAAATGAGCAGTTCTTC. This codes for CASSVGNLEGNEQFF.